This T cell receptor beta chain was obtained from a study of T cells expressing NK-cell markers (dated by TCRdb to 2018 to 2020). As for the study more broadly: In sorted CD3+CD56+NKG2C+, CD3+CD56+NKG2C- and CD3+CD56-NKG2C+ T-cell subsets from several donors, TCR beta-chain repertoires were profiled. Of the eight sequenced donors, seven were found to be HCMV-seropositive and one was found to be HCMV-seronegative. The study sequenced eight donors, all healthy volunteers chosen at random: three men and five women. Illumina HiSeq 2000/2500, MiSeq or NextSeq was used to sequence libraries as 2 x 150 bp reads. Study-level results and caveats: In six donors, the dominant CD3+CD56+NKG2C+ clonotypes ranked among the top 10 CD8+ clonotypes, making up about 1.0-8% of CD8+ T cells. Those dominant clonotypes were again the most abundant among CD3+CD56-NKG2C+ cells in a handful of donors, at about 28.3-60.1%. It remained unclear whether the expanded NKG2C-expressing T cell clones were specific for HCMV antigens.

HCMV-specific IgG was detected in serum with a commercial ELISA kit to determine HCMV serostatus. Ficoll density gradient centrifugation was used to isolate peripheral blood mononuclear cells from blood. A note on this clonotype: Its antigen remains unidentified.

Sequenced using an Illumina HiSeq 2000. TCR beta cDNA libraries were prepared using 5'RACE template switching, which introduced a universal primer site and unique molecular identifiers. cDNA synthesis was primed from the TCR beta constant segment and was followed by two successive PCR amplification steps. As for the authors' bioinformatics: Reads were demultiplexed and grouped by UMI with MIGEC, and clonotypes were assembled and quantified with MiTCR. To exclude erroneous sequences, only TCR cDNA sequences supported by at least two reads were retained. The tcR package was used for downstream repertoire analysis, and clonotypes were matched across fractions by CDR3 nucleotide sequence plus V segment. Antigen specificity was annotated against VDJdb with VDJmatch, allowing one amino acid substitution in CDR3. TCRdb reprocessed the reads into one record per CDR3 protein sequence, lacking DNA. TCRdb assigned the V and J calls; the authors' analysis was not used. The sample's clone listing holds about 410,000 distinct CDR3 sequences. Approximately 11% of the sample goes to the ten largest clones.

From the cysteine up to the phenylalanine, the CDR3 has a length of 13 residues. This entry has no DNA. Reading the germline V gene gives CDR1 MNHEY and CDR2 SVGEGT. The material sequenced was blood T cells: a sorted CD56 or NKG2C T cell subset, CD4+ or CD8+ T cells, or bulk PBMC T cells (not recorded which). The V gene is TRBV6-2 or TRBV6-3 and the J gene is TRBJ2-2. This TCR came from a woman between 45 and 65 years old in good health. Donor details come from another sample of the same person, matched by shared clones. The CDR3 loop reads CASSIMNTGELFF.